The rows below give T cell receptor beta chains drawn from one sample of a study of spatial heterogeneity in lung cancer. TCRdb fed the 5' RACE reads into MiXCR, producing one record per CDR3 protein. This sample has about 36,000 distinct CDR3 sequences; under 9% occur once, and the top ten carry roughly a tenth. Sequenced material: PBMCs, taken at follow-up. The origin of the receptors is a male donor with early-stage non-small cell lung cancer. Each CDR3 is given with its conserved first and last residue. The order of the fields is J gene, V gene, D gene, clone size, CDR3 protein, CDR3 DNA. D genes are given only for firm matches. Where a row states a size, it is once, few, many or the class of an expanded clone; other rows omit it.

TRBJ1-4,TRBV7-9,-,many,CASSALLGTNEKLFF,TGTGCCAGCAGCGCCTTACTCGGAACTAATGAAAAACTGTTTTTT
TRBJ2-3,TRBV10-2,-,many,CASSEWTGSTDTQYF,TGCGCCAGCAGTGAGTGGACGGGTAGCACAGATACGCAGTATTTT
TRBJ2-3,TRBV29-1,TRBD2,few,CSVHLGLGGTDTQYF,TGCAGCGTCCACCTGGGACTAGGGGGCACAGATACGCAGTATTTT
TRBJ1-6,TRBV6-5,TRBD1,many,CASSYLRGPDSYNSPLHF,TGTGCCAGCAGTTACCTCAGGGGGCCCGACTCCTATAATTCACCCCTCCACTTT
TRBJ2-3,TRBV13,-,few,CASSLGGRNTDTQYF,TGTGCCAGCAGCTTAGGGGGGCGGAACACAGATACGCAGTATTTT
TRBJ1-1,TRBV5-1,-,many,CASSLDPGRGTEAFF,TGCGCCAGCAGCTTGGATCCCGGGAGAGGCACTGAAGCTTTCTTT
TRBJ2-3,TRBV6-5,TRBD2,many,CASSYSFQRGRTDTQYF,TGTGCCAGCAGTTACTCTTTCCAGCGGGGGCGCACAGATACGCAGTATTTT
TRBJ2-3,TRBV7-8,TRBD2,many,CASSLVGGAGGPPDTQYF,TGTGCCAGCAGCTTAGTAGGGGGAGCGGGGGGGCCACCAGATACGCAGTATTTT
TRBJ1-5,TRBV19,-,many,CASSIILTGHQPQHF,TGTGCCAGTAGTATCATCTTGACAGGCCATCAGCCCCAGCATTTT
TRBJ2-6,TRBV7-9,-,many,CASTLTGYATDGANVLTF,TGTGCCAGCACCCTAACCGGATACGCGACGGATGGGGCCAACGTCCTGACTTTC
TRBJ1-2,TRBV3-1,TRBD1,many,CASSPHGTGGAGYTF,TGTGCCAGCAGCCCTCACGGGACAGGGGGCGCGGGCTACACCTTC
TRBJ1-3,TRBV30,-,many,CAWKSDSGNTIYF,TGTGCCTGGAAGTCAGACTCTGGAAACACCATATATTTT
TRBJ1-5,TRBV5-6,TRBD1,many,CASSRRDRGGNQPQHF,TGTGCCAGCAGCCGGAGGGACAGGGGTGGCAATCAGCCCCAGCATTTT
TRBJ1-5,TRBV6-5,TRBD1,few,CASSYGGQASNQPQHF,TGTGCCAGCAGTTACGGGGGACAGGCTAGCAATCAGCCCCAGCATTTT
TRBJ2-5,TRBV7-9,-,many,CASSLDEGGPLETQYF,TGTGCCAGCAGCTTAGACGAAGGGGGTCCCCTAGAGACCCAGTACTTC
TRBJ2-5,TRBV7-2,-,many,CASSFSNPRETQYF,TGTGCCAGCAGTTTTTCGAACCCTAGGGAGACCCAGTACTTC
TRBJ2-5,TRBV5-5,TRBD2,many,CASSIQRGGTETQYF,TGTGCCAGCAGCATCCAGCGGGGGGGGACGGAGACCCAGTACTTC
TRBJ2-7,TRBV5-1,TRBD1,many,CASSRTGVYEQYF,TGCGCCAGCAGCAGAACAGGGGTCTACGAGCAGTACTTC
TRBJ2-1,TRBV6-5,TRBD1,many,CASAVGDRGNEQFF,TGTGCCAGCGCGGTAGGGGACAGGGGCAATGAGCAGTTCTTC
TRBJ1-2,TRBV2,TRBD1,many,CASRAGTAPTNYGYTF,TGTGCCAGCAGGGCGGGGACAGCACCAACTAACTATGGCTACACCTTC
TRBJ1-5,TRBV29-1,-,medium-sized,CSVGISAGNQPQHF,TGCAGCGTTGGTATCAGTGCAGGCAATCAGCCCCAGCATTTT
TRBJ2-1,TRBV20-1,-,few,CSASRVAGALGKEQFF,TGCAGTGCTAGTCGGGTGGCGGGGGCCCTAGGAAAAGAGCAGTTCTTC
TRBJ2-4,TRBV7-9,-,-,CASSWELAKNIQYF,TGTGCCAGCAGCTGGGAGCTAGCCAAAAACATTCAGTACTTC
TRBJ1-5,TRBV9,TRBD1,few,CASSDGQGVNQPQHF,TGTGCCAGCAGCGACGGACAGGGGGTCAATCAGCCCCAGCATTTT
TRBJ2-3,TRBV29-1,-,many,CSVKSTDTQYF,TGCAGCGTTAAGTCCACAGATACGCAGTATTTT
TRBJ1-2,TRBV3-1,-,many,CASSQGASSSYTF,TGTGCCAGCAGCCAAGGGGCCTCTTCAAGCTACACCTTC
TRBJ2-1,TRBV10-2,TRBD2,many,CASSESVAGFYNEQFF,TGCGCCAGCAGTGAGTCAGTAGCGGGGTTCTACAATGAGCAGTTCTTC
TRBJ2-7,TRBV12-3/TRBV12-4,-,few,CASTTGGSYEQYF,TGTGCCAGCACCACCGGAGGCTCCTACGAGCAGTACTTC
TRBJ2-2,TRBV11-2,-,many,CASSLVEFLANTGELFF,TGTGCCAGCAGCTTAGTGGAGTTCCTGGCGAACACCGGGGAGCTGTTTTTT
TRBJ2-5,TRBV7-2,TRBD2,many,CASSLAGGQETQYF,TGTGCCAGCAGCTTAGCGGGGGGGCAAGAGACCCAGTACTTC
TRBJ2-2,TRBV2,-,many,CASSVNGKHTGELFF,TGTGCCAGCAGTGTAAACGGGAAACACACCGGGGAGCTGTTTTTT
TRBJ2-7,TRBV19,-,many,CASSTPGGAKYF,TGTGCCAGTAGTACCCCCGGCGGGGCCAAGTACTTC
TRBJ1-2,TRBV30,TRBD1,many,CAWIAGTGRYYTF,TGTGCCTGGATTGCCGGGACAGGCCGCTACTACACCTTC
TRBJ1-1,TRBV18,TRBD1,many,CASSPGTAFGAEAFF,TGTGCCAGCTCACCCGGGACAGCGTTTGGGGCTGAAGCTTTCTTT
TRBJ2-1,TRBV3-1,-,-,CASSRTTAGSYNEQFF,TGTGCCAGCAGCCGGACGACAGCGGGCTCCTACAATGAGCAGTTCTTC
TRBJ2-1,TRBV7-6,TRBD2,many,CASSVAPWTSGGVGEQFF,TGTGCCAGCAGCGTAGCCCCCTGGACTAGCGGGGGGGTTGGTGAGCAGTTCTTC
TRBJ2-1,TRBV6-6,TRBD2,-,CASSYVGGGAGEQFF,TGTGCCAGCAGTTACGTTGGCGGGGGGGCTGGTGAGCAGTTCTTC
TRBJ2-1,TRBV7-2,TRBD2,many,CASSLDPRGGFNEQFF,TGTGCCAGCAGCTTAGATCCGCGGGGGGGTTTTAATGAGCAGTTCTTC
TRBJ2-3,TRBV5-1,TRBD2,many,CASSSTPSGLAVTDTQYF,TGCGCCAGCAGCTCGACCCCCTCAGGACTAGCGGTCACAGATACGCAGTATTTT
TRBJ1-2,TRBV7-9,-,-,CASSDQDLTNLYGYTF,TGTGCCAGCAGTGACCAAGACTTGACAAATTTGTATGGCTACACCTTC
TRBJ2-4,TRBV7-8,-,many,CASSPGAKNIQYF,TGTGCCAGCAGCCCCGGGGCCAAAAACATTCAGTACTTC
TRBJ2-4,TRBV11-2,-,-,CASSHEGQGFVQYF,TGTGCCAGCAGCCACGAAGGGCAGGGATTCGTTCAGTACTTC
TRBJ1-1,TRBV27,-,many,CASSLSVGAMNTEAFF,TGTGCCAGCAGTTTATCTGTCGGTGCCATGAACACTGAAGCTTTCTTT
TRBJ2-3,TRBV6-5,TRBD1,many,CASSYLGTGQRTDTQYF,TGTGCCAGCAGTTACCTGGGAACGGGACAGCGCACAGATACGCAGTATTTT
TRBJ2-2,TRBV6-5,TRBD2,many,CATRLWGEGTGELFF,TGTGCCACGAGGCTGTGGGGGGAGGGGACCGGGGAGCTGTTTTTT
TRBJ1-2,TRBV6-1,-,many,CASSEAQGLGYGYTF,TGTGCCAGCAGTGAAGCGCAGGGGCTTGGCTATGGCTACACCTTC